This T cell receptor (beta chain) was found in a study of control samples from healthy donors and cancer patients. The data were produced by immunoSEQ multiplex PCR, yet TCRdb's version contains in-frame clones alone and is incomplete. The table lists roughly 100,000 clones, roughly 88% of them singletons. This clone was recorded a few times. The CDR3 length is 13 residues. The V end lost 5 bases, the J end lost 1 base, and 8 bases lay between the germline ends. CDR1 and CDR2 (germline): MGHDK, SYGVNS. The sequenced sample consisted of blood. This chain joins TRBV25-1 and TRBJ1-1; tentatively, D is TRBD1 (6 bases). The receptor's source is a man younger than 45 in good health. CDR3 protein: CASSLQGNTEAFF. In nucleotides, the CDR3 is TGTGCCAGCAGTCTACAGGGGAACACTGAAGCTTTCTTT.